This note documents a single T cell receptor (beta chain) sequence. The PCR had 60 Vbeta and 13 Jbeta primers. Using immunoSEQ multiplex PCR, the repertoire was profiled, and TCRdb retains in-frame clones only, with some absent. Here the sample spans 200,000 or so clones, less than 80% being singletons. The data derive from a study of cytomegalovirus exposure and HLA in healthy donors. The junction had 11 bases not matched to a gene; V was cut back by 6 bases and J by 7 bases. The length of the CDR3 is 14 residues. Germline CDR1 SQVTM, CDR2 ANQGSEA. The source material was PBMCs. The chain links TRBV29-1 to TRBJ1-2, with 10 bases that match TRBD1. This clonotype was sampled from a girl aged 2 to 9 in good health and CMV-seronegative. As DNA, the CDR3 is TGCAGCGTCGACCGGGACAGGGGATATGCTGGCTACACCTTC. It codes for CSVDRDRGYAGYTF.